The 2 T cell receptor beta chains in this list originate from one sample, sequenced in a study of blood T cell repertoires in COVID-19. Assay: immunoSEQ multiplex PCR; the TCRdb copy retains only in-frame clones and omits some. The sample gives approximately 480,000 clones, 85% to 90% of which show up once; around 0.92% is in the top ten. Sequenced sample: peripheral blood. These receptors all stem from a man between 18 and 29 years old with COVID-19, enrolled during active disease.

This chain uses TRBV6-5 with TRBJ2-1, with D possibly being TRBD2 (7 bases). Germline V gene sequence: CDR1 MNHEY, CDR2 SVGAGI. The V gene lost 6 bases and the J gene lost 3 bases, with 12 bases spanning the gap. The CDR3 consists of 14 residues. The chain's CDR3 is CASRPGGRYNEQFF. The CDR3 region has the DNA TGTGCCAGCAGGCCCGGGGGGCGCTACAATGAGCAGTTCTTC.

The chain couples TRBV7-6 to TRBJ1-1; D remains ambiguous. With 4 bases removed from V and 5 bases from J, the gap between germline ends came to 14 bases. The CDR3 consists of 14 residues. Per the germline V gene, CDR1 is SGHVS and CDR2 is FNYEAQ. In nucleotides, the CDR3 is TGTGCCAGCAGCTCCCGCGGGGATGGGACTGAAGCTTTCTTT. Amino acid sequence: CASSSRGDGTEAFF.